These 17 T cell receptor beta chains came from one sample sequenced in a study of molecular identifiers for immune sequencing clone quantification. MiXCR, applied by TCRdb to the PCR reads, yields one record per CDR3 protein. Among roughly 55,000 distinct CDR3 sequences, approximately 34% were seen once, and the ten largest hold 3.5% to 4%. Sequenced input: naive CD8+ T cells from blood, with Jurkat cell RNA spiked in. The sample's subset: FACS-sorted CD8+CD4-CCR7+CD45RA+ naive T cells. The receptor set was obtained from a human donor in good health. Some libraries in this study had Jurkat cell RNA spiked in.

This clonotype came up many times. The rearrangement links TRBV2 to TRBJ2-7; TRBD2 agrees at 9 bases. Germline lookup yields CDR1 SNHLY and CDR2 FYNNEI. The CDR3 is 15 residues long. Trimming took 1 base from V and 2 from J; bases not matched to a gene: 3. CDR3 bases: TGTGCCAGCAGTGAAGGTGCGGGAGGGCCCTACGAGCAGTACTTC. Encoded protein: CASSEGAGGPYEQYF.

Here the CDR3 reads CASSLLVRSGSYNEQFF. The CDR3 nucleotides read TGTGCCAGCAGTTTATTGGTCAGATCTGGCTCCTACAATGAGCAGTTCTTC. V gene TRBV28 combines with J gene TRBJ2-1; unclear D gene. Germline V gene lookup returns CDR1 MDHEN and CDR2 SYDVKM. The CDR3 sequence is 17 residues long. Trimming cost V 1 base and J 0 bases, with 13 bases left between them.

This clonotype was detected only a few times. The rearrangement links TRBV29-1 to TRBJ2-7, with 8 positions matching TRBD1. Trimming at V came to 2 bases and at J to 5 bases, leaving 5 bases not matched to a gene. Germline CDR1 reads SQVTM; CDR2 reads ANQGSEA. The CDR3 length is 13 residues. The CDR3 nucleotides are TGCAGCGTTGAATCCCAGGGGGCAAACGAGCAGTACTTC. It is translated as CSVESQGANEQYF.

The chain couples TRBV4-3 to TRBJ2-1, with TRBD2 as a possible D gene (5 bases). Trimming cost V 2 bases and J 10 bases, with 15 bases left between them. This CDR3 has 14 amino acids. Germline V gene data show CDR1 as LGHNA and CDR2 as YSLEER. The DNA for the CDR3 is TGCGCCAGCAGCCAAATCCAAAGGGAGCTGGAGCAGTTCTTC. This gives the protein CASSQIQRELEQFF.

On this clonotype itself: A much larger clone differs from this one at a single base, so this may be a read error. The gene calls are TRBV29-1 and TRBJ2-1; TRBD2 aligns across 9 bases. This CDR3 has 14 residues. Germline trimming cut 7 bases from V and 3 bases from J; bases unmatched to any gene: 7. Germline assignment: CDR1 SQVTM and CDR2 ANQGSEA. The CDR3 is CSGGLAGYYNEQFF. The CDR3 bases are TGCAGCGGTGGGCTAGCGGGGTACTACAATGAGCAGTTCTTC.

The chain joins TRBV20-1 to TRBJ2-4; D remains ambiguous. The CDR3 covers 16 residues. The V gene's germline CDR1 is DFQATT and CDR2 SNEGSKA (reference sequence). Trimming left V 6 bases short and J 0 bases short, with 18 bases between. CDR3 region: CSAPPLVTLAKNIQYF. CDR3 bases: TGCAGTGCGCCACCCCTAGTGACTCTAGCCAAAAACATTCAGTACTTC.

The V and J genes are TRBV27 and TRBJ2-3; 12 bases line up with TRBD2. In germline, CDR1 is MNHEY, CDR2 SMNVEV (reference sequence). Trimming took 4 bases from V and 3 from J; bases not matched to a gene: 8. The CDR3 totals 17 residues. The CDR3 DNA follows: TGTGCCAGCAGTTCGTTTTGGCTAGCGGGAGGGACAGATACGCAGTATTTT. This encodes CASSSFWLAGGTDTQYF.

This clonotype was detected many times. The chain uses TRBV7-2 and TRBJ2-7; perhaps TRBD2 as D (6 bases). Germline CDR1 reads SGHTA; CDR2 reads FQGNSA. Trimming cost V 1 base and J 5 bases, with 15 bases left between them. The CDR3 is 15 amino acids. The CDR3 protein is CASSLEGLARDEQYF. Written as DNA, the CDR3 is TGTGCCAGCAGCTTAGAAGGCCTAGCGCGTGACGAGCAGTACTTC.

This clonotype was seen more than once but under ten times. The chain carries TRBV4-3 and TRBJ2-1; 9 bases match TRBD2. The CDR3 runs 15 residues. CDR1 LGHNA and CDR2 YSLEER come from the germline V gene. Trimming at V came to 3 bases and at J to 5 bases, leaving 5 bases not matched to a gene. The CDR3 region is CASSQLASGNNEQFF. CDR3 in DNA: TGCGCCAGCAGCCAGTTGGCTAGCGGGAACAATGAGCAGTTCTTC.

The rearrangement uses TRBV19 and TRBJ2-7; 7 nucleotides line up with TRBD2. V was pared by 1 base and J by 0 bases, with 9 bases of the junction left unmatched. Germline V gene data show CDR1 as LNHDA and CDR2 as SQIVND (reference sequence). This CDR3 comprises 17 residues. Here the CDR3 DNA reads TGTGCCAGTAGTATAGGCTCGACTAGCATATTCTCCTACGAGCAGTACTTC. Its protein product is CASSIGSTSIFSYEQYF.

This sequence joins TRBV7-9 and TRBJ2-1; D is undetermined. CDR3 length: 13 amino acids. With 0 bases removed from V and 9 bases from J, the gap between germline ends came to 9 bases. In germline, CDR1 is SEHNR, CDR2 FQNEAQ (reference sequence). CDR3: CASSLASLTEQFF. DNA for the CDR3: TGTGCCAGCAGCTTAGCTAGTTTAACTGAGCAGTTCTTC.

The chain is built from TRBV28 and TRBJ2-7, with D perhaps TRBD2 (6 bases). V was pared by 7 bases and J by 4 bases, with 14 bases between. The CDR3 loop spans 13 amino acids. The germline CDR1 and CDR2 sequences are MDHEN and SYDVKM. CDR3: CASTPGEPYEQYF. The CDR3, as DNA: TGTGCCAGCACCCCGGGGGAGCCGTACGAGCAGTACTTC.

This chain links TRBV10-3 with TRBJ2-7; D possibly uses TRBD1 or TRBD2 (5 bases each). CDR1 and CDR2 (germline): ENHRY, SYGVKD. This CDR3 has 15 residues. V dropped 3 bases and J dropped 5 bases, with 17 bases sitting between them. CDR3 DNA: TGTGCCATCAGTGAACCTCGGGACGCCAAGGACGAGCAGTACTTC. Amino acids: CAISEPRDAKDEQYF.

As concerns this clonotype: This may stem from a read error, because a much larger clone lies one nucleotide away. The J gene is TRBJ2-4, the V gene TRBV12-3 or TRBV12-4, with D hard to call. The CDR3 spans 14 residues. This CDR3 is CASSPLTKRNTQYF. DNA of the CDR3: TGTGCCAGCAGCCCGTTGACAAAGCGAAACACTCAGTACTTC.

Comment on this clonotype: A clone one base away is much larger, so this may be a read error. The chain is built from TRBV29-1 and TRBJ2-3, with D perhaps TRBD1 (5 bases). The V and J ends lost 2 bases and 4 bases respectively, with 10 bases between them. This CDR3 is 13 amino acids long. Germline loops: CDR1 SQVTM, CDR2 ANQGSEA. The CDR3 DNA reads as TGCAGCGTTGAACGTGGGGCTCCAGATACGCAGTATTTT. Amino acids: CSVERGAPDTQYF.

This chain uses TRBV5-3 with TRBJ2-7; D is possibly TRBD2 (6 bases). TRBV5-3 is known as an ORF, though its function is uncertain. The CDR3 has 14 residues. V lost 8 bases to trimming and J lost 3 bases, with 18 bases between them. This CDR3 reads CASNPGLNYYEQYF. The CDR3 DNA reads as TGTGCCAGCAACCCGGGACTGAATTACTACGAGCAGTACTTC.

This clonotype showed up many times. The chain couples TRBV5-6 to TRBJ2-3; D ambiguous. CDR1 is SGHDT and CDR2 is YYEEEE in the germline V gene. With 3 bases removed from V and 6 bases from J, the gap between germline ends came to 8 bases. This CDR3 comprises 12 residues. CDR3 coding DNA: TGTGCCAGCAGCTCAATGATGGATACGCAGTATTTT. This sequence encodes CASSSMMDTQYF.